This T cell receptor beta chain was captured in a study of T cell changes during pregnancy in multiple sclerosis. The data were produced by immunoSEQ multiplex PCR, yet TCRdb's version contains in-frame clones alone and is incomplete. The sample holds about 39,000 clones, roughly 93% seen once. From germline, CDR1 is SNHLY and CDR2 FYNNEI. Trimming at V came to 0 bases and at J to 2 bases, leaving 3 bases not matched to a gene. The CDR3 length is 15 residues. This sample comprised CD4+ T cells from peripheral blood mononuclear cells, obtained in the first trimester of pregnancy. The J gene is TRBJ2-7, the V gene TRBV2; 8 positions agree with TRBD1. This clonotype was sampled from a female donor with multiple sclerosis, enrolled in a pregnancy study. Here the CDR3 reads CASSEAPDRAYEQYF. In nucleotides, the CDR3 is TGTGCCAGCAGTGAAGCCCCGGACAGGGCCTACGAGCAGTACTTC.